This T cell receptor beta chain was obtained from a study of cytomegalovirus exposure and HLA in healthy donors. Broader study findings: The authors later found most CMV-associated TCR beta chains appeared HLA-restricted. The majority of TCR sequences were rare, yet some public TCRs appeared in many donors.

Healthy bone marrow donors supplied every sample. On this clone: No antigen is known for it.

PCR used 60 Vbeta primers and 13 Jbeta primers. The assay was immunoSEQ multiplex PCR, and TCRdb's table has in-frame clones only and misses some. In the table there are about 110,000 clones, 55% to 65% of which are singletons. The CDR3 has 14 amino acids. Germline CDR1 is MDHEN and CDR2 is SYDVKM. Trimming cost V 3 bases and J 2 bases, with 5 bases left between them. The clonotype was recovered from a man aged 30 to 45 in good health and CMV-seropositive. This chain uses TRBV28 with TRBJ1-6; no reliable D call. The sequenced material came from PBMCs. The CDR3 DNA is TGTGCCAGCAGTTTGAGAACCTATAATTCACCCCTCCACTTT. This encodes CASSLRTYNSPLHF.